This T cell receptor (beta chain) was recorded in a study of blood T cell repertoires in COVID-19. Study-level information: Samples representing acute and convalescent COVID-19 were sourced from the United States, Italy and Spain. From T cells, B-cell-depleted T cells, or PBMCs came the material, which was cDNA or gDNA.

Methods used by the authors: For nucleated cells, counts were estimated from reference gene primer amplification. Data came from immunoSEQ multiplex PCR; TCRdb stores just in-frame clones and leaves some out. V and J calls and clone size are copied from that table; D and trimming were computed from the DNA. The profile covers roughly 330,000 clones, with approximately 88% appearing a single time and roughly 6.5% taken by the ten largest. The germline CDR1 and CDR2 sequences are SGHTA and FQGNSA. The CDR3 runs 13 residues. Trimming took off 3 bases at V and 5 bases at J, with 10 bases between the two ends.

Sequencing was done on a sample of peripheral blood. The J gene is TRBJ2-5, the V gene TRBV7-2; D might be TRBD1 (7 bases). The clonotype was recovered from a man in his late teens or twenties who had recovered from COVID-19. The CDR3 protein is CASSFRGDETQYF. DNA of the CDR3: TGTGCCAGCAGCTTCAGGGGGGACGAGACCCAGTACTTC.